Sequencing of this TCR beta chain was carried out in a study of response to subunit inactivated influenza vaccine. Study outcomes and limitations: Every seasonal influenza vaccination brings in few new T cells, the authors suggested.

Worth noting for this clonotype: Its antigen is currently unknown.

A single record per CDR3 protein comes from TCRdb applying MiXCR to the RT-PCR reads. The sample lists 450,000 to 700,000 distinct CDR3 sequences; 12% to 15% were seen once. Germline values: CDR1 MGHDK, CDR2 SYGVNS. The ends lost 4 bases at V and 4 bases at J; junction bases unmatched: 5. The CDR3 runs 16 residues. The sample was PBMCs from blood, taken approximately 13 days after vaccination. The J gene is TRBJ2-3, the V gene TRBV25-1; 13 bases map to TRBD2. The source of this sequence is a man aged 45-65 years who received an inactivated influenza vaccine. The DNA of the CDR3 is TGTGCCAGCAGTGGGACTAGCGGGAGTGGAGCAGATACGCAGTATTTT. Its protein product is CASSGTSGSGADTQYF.